The 9 T cell receptor beta chains below were found in one sample sequenced in a study of blood T cell repertoires in COVID-19. TCRdb keeps only in-frame clones here, not all; method: immunoSEQ multiplex PCR. This sample has over 110,000 clones; 75% to 90% occur once, and the top ten carry roughly 3.9%. Sequencing was done on a sample of PBMCs or T cells enriched from blood (not recorded which). The receptors stem from a man over 45 in a cohort exposed to, infected with or recovered from COVID-19 (not recorded which).

The CDR3 DNA is TGTGCCAGCAGTTTATTCTATCGCGCAGGGGATATAGGTGAGCAGTTCTTC. This codes for CASSLFYRAGDIGEQFF. The chain uses TRBV27 and TRBJ2-1; a weak D match, TRBD1 (6 bases). The CDR3 runs to 17 residues. The germline CDR1 and CDR2 sequences are MNHEY and SMNVEV (reference sequence). Trimming left V 1 base short and J 9 bases short, with 22 bases between.

The chain employs TRBV3-1 (or the pseudogene TRBV3-2) and TRBJ2-7; D is perhaps TRBD1 (5 bases). V was shortened by 7 bases and J by 4 bases, with 20 bases between the two germline ends. The germline CDR1 and CDR2 sequences are LGHDT and YNNKEL (reference sequence). The length of the CDR3 is 15 residues. The CDR3 region is CASTSRFRDGYEQYF. The CDR3 DNA follows: TGTGCCAGCACCTCCAGGTTCAGGGATGGTTACGAGCAGTACTTC.

V usage is TRBV6-5 and J usage is TRBJ2-7, with 8 bases identical to TRBD2. J was trimmed by 0 bases and V by 6 bases; bases with no gene match: 7. The CDR3 consists of 15 residues. Germline CDR1 is MNHEY and CDR2 is SVGAGI. The CDR3 loop is CASRVTSGGSYEQYF. CDR3 DNA sequence: TGTGCCAGCAGGGTCACTAGCGGAGGCTCCTACGAGCAGTACTTC.

With regard to this clone: No DNA is shown, since the ends of the CDR3 on it are uncertain; the CDR3 is the one TCRdb lists. The gene calls are TRBV7-2 and TRBJ1-2. Germline CDR1 and CDR2: SGHTA and FQGNSA. The CDR3 region is 12 residues in length, termini included. This CDR3 is CASSLFGEGYTF.

The chain employs TRBV13 and TRBJ2-3; 10 nucleotides match TRBD2. Germline CDR1 PRHDT, CDR2 FYEKMQ (reference sequence). The CDR3 contains 15 residues. The V segment lost 8 bases and the J segment 2 bases; nucleotides outside the gene matches: 7. The CDR3 sequence: CASLPAGGVTDTQYF. CDR3 sequence (DNA): TGTGCCAGCCTCCCAGCGGGGGGGGTCACAGATACGCAGTATTTT.

This clone has only one observation. This rearrangement joins TRBV19 to TRBJ1-6; 11 bases align to TRBD1. The CDR3 has 17 residues. CDR1 and CDR2 (germline): LNHDA, SQIVND (reference sequence). Germline trimming cut 4 bases from V and 6 bases from J; bases unmatched to any gene: 8. The CDR3, as DNA: TGTGCCAGTAGTACGGACAGGGGGCGAGGGGGTAATTCACCCCTCCACTTT. It translates to CASSTDRGRGGNSPLHF.

This clone was seen once. The chain couples TRBV28 to TRBJ1-2, with D perhaps TRBD1 (5 bases). Germline-derived CDR1 and CDR2 are MDHEN and SYDVKM. The V gene lost 6 bases and the J gene lost 4 bases, with 9 bases spanning the gap. The CDR3 covers 12 residues. Here the CDR3 DNA reads TGTGCCAGCAGCCCGGACACCTATGGCTACACCTTC. Amino acids: CASSPDTYGYTF.

The rearrangement uses TRBV11-2 and TRBJ2-7; TRBD2 matches 10 bases. Trimming removed 1 base from V and 3 bases from J; junction bases left unmatched: 0. Germline-derived CDR1 and CDR2 are SGHAT and FQNNGV. The CDR3 runs to 14 residues. The DNA for the CDR3 is TGTGCCAGCAGCTTAGGACTAGCGGGCTACGAGCAGTACTTC. Its translation is CASSLGLAGYEQYF.

This sequence joins TRBV28 and TRBJ1-5, with 9 bases lining up with TRBD1. Germline V gene data show CDR1 as MDHEN and CDR2 as SYDVKM. The V segment lost 7 bases and the J segment 5 bases; nucleotides outside the gene matches: 6. CDR3 length: 14 residues. Written as DNA, the CDR3 is TGTGCCAGCATTCCGGGACAGGGAGATCAGCCCCAGCATTTT. Translating gives CASIPGQGDQPQHF.